This T cell receptor (beta chain) appears in the sequencing data of a study of yellow fever vaccine responses in identical twins. Findings and caveats of the study: A vaccine T cell response that seemed partly convergent and partly personalized was reported in twins.

In its sample, this clonotype was seen once. Its antigen is as yet unknown. TCRdb recomputed calls from the RT-PCR reads with MiXCR, one row per CDR3 protein. Among thousands of distinct CDR3 sequences listed, roughly 80% were seen once. This CDR3 is built from 13 residues. CDR1 is SEHNR, CDR2 FQNEAQ, per germline (reference sequence). The ends were cut back, 5 bases at V and 1 base at J, with 8 bases in the middle. The V call is TRBV7-9, the J call TRBJ1-1; D remains unclear. This specimen was T cells from blood (PBMCs), unsorted or a sorted subset (not recorded which), taken before or after yellow fever vaccination (not recorded which). The source is a woman aged 18-35 years who received the yellow fever vaccine. In DNA form, the CDR3 reads TGTGCCAGCAGCCAGCAGCCGAACACTGAAGCTTTCTTT. The encoded protein is CASSQQPNTEAFF.